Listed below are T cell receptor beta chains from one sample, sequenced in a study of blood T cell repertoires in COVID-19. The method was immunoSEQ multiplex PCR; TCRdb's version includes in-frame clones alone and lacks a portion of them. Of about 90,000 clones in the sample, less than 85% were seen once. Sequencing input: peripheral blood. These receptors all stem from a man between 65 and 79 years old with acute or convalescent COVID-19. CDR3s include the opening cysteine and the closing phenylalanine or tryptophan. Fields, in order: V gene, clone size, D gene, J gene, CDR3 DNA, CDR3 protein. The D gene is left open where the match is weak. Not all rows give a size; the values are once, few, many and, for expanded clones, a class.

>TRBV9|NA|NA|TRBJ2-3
TGTGCCAGCAGCGTAGACAGCAGCACAGATACGCAGTATTTT
CASSVDSSTDTQYF
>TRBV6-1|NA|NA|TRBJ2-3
TGTGCCAGCAGTGAGAGTCGGACATCAACCCTAGATACGCAGTATTTT
CASSESRTSTLDTQYF
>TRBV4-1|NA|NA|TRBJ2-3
TGCGCCAGCAGCCAAGAAGGGGGTCCCACAGATACGCAGTATTTT
CASSQEGGPTDTQYF
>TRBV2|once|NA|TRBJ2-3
TGTGCCAGCAGTGATGTAGACTCCTCATGGTCAGATACGCAGTATTTT
CASSDVDSSWSDTQYF
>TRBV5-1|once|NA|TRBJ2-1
TGCGCCAGCACCCCTTTAGGGGGATACAATGAGCAGTTCTTC
CASTPLGGYNEQFF
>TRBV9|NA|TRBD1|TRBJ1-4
TGTGCCAGCACCGTAAGGGGGACAGGGGGCGAAAAACTGTTTTTT
CASTVRGTGGEKLFF
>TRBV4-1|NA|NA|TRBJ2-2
TGCGCCAGCAGCCAAGATTTTGAGGCTAGTCAGAACACCGGGGAGCTGTTTTTT
CASSQDFEASQNTGELFF
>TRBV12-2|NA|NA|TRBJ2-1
TGTGCAAGTCGCCTCGGCACACTAGCGGGAGGCTCCTACAATGAGCAGTTCTTC
CASRLGTLAGGSYNEQFF
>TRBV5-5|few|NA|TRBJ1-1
TGTGCCAGCAGCCTGGAATTAAGGGGCGCTGAAGCTTTCTTT
CASSLELRGAEAFF
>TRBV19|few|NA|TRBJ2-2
TGTGCCAGTAGTATAGTACAGTTGAACACCGGGGAGCTGTTTTTT
CASSIVQLNTGELFF
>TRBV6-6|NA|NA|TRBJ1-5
TGTGCCAGCAGTTACGGGCCCGGAATCCGGAATCAGCCCCAGCATTTT
CASSYGPGIRNQPQHF
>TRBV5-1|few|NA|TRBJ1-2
TGCGCCAGCAGCTTGGAACGGTCCTATGGCTACACCTTC
CASSLERSYGYTF
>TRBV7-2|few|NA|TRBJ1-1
TGTGCCAGCAGCCCGATGACAGGAATGAACACTGAAGCTTTCTTT
CASSPMTGMNTEAFF
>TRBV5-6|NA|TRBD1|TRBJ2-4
TGTGCCAGCAGCCCCGGGACAGACCTAGCCAAAAACATTCAGTACTTC
CASSPGTDLAKNIQYF
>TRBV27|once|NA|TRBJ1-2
TGTGCCAGCAGCTCCTCGAGAGATGGCTACACCTTC
CASSSSRDGYTF
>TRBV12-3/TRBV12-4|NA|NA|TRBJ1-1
TGTGCCAGCAGGGGAGGGGTTGCTGAAGCTTTCTTT
CASRGGVAEAFF